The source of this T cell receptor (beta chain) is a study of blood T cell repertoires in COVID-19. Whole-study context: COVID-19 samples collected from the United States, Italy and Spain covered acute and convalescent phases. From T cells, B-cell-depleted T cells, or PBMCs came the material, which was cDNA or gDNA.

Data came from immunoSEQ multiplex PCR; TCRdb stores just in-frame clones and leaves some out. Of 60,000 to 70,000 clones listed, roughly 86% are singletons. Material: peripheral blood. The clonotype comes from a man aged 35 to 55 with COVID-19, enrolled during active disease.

CDR3 in DNA: TGTGCCAGCAGCTCAAGGACAGGACGGTCCTCCCAAGAGACCCAGTACTTC. It is translated as CASSSRTGRSSQETQYF. The chain is built from TRBV7-6 and TRBJ2-5; 7 nucleotides match TRBD1. The CDR3 loop spans 17 amino acids. The germline V gene encodes CDR1 SGHVS and CDR2 FNYEAQ. V lost 4 bases and J lost 1; bases outside the gene matches: 12. The full variable domain, completed using reference TRBV7-6 and TRBJ2-5, is GAGVSQSPRYKVTKRGQDVALRCDPISGHVSLYWYRQALGQGPEFLTYFNYEAQQDKSGLPNDRFSAERPEGSISTLTIQRTEQRDSAMYRCASSSRTGRSSQETQYFGPGTRLLVL.